This note documents a single T cell receptor beta chain sequence. What it binds is not known. TCR beta VDJ and CDR3 were profiled, and genomic DNA was the template. MiXCR, applied by TCRdb to the reads, yields one record per CDR3 protein. The table shows about 180,000 distinct CDR3 sequences, with roughly 65% occurring only once. This record comes from a study of CD8+CD57+ T cells in acquired aplastic anemia. Study-wide context: Sorted cells (CD4+ and CD8+) yielded DNA amounts that averaged approximately 3.1 ug.

Overall study results and limits: Patients were compared with controls for CD8+ Simpson's diversity, and no significant difference emerged.

The authors sequenced patients whose flow cytometry had shown CD8+CD57+ cell expansion. Every patient presented with severe acquired aplastic anemia. The receptor's source is a human donor with aplastic anemia. The sequenced material came from sorted CD4+, CD8+, or CD8+CD57+ T cells (not recorded which) from PBMCs.

The CDR3 bases are TGCAGTGCTACCCTCCTTACAGGGAACTATGGCTACACCTTC. This sequence encodes CSATLLTGNYGYTF. This chain uses TRBV20-1 with TRBJ1-2; weak D call: TRBD1 (6 bases). This CDR3 is 14 amino acids long. The V end was cut by 4 bases, the J end by 2 bases, with 14 bases between. From germline, CDR1 is DFQATT and CDR2 SNEGSKA (reference sequence).